The source of this T cell receptor (beta chain) is a study of immune cell composition in non-small cell lung cancer. Notes on the study in general: It was not proven that tumour-reactive clones equal dominant tumour-associated clones.

Normal lung was sampled as far from the tumour as possible, at least 3 cm. The method was immunoSEQ multiplex PCR; TCRdb's version includes in-frame clones alone and lacks a portion of them. This repertoire shows roughly 16,000 clones, around 80% found once; its top ten account for roughly a tenth. For this clone: Its antigen is still unknown.

The CDR3 spans 15 residues. Germline CDR1 and CDR2: LNHNV and YYDKDF (reference sequence). Trimming took off 0 bases at V and 5 bases at J, with 11 bases between the two ends. The same specimen was also included in a second study, on CD4 T cells in lung cancer. From that study: Patients had adenocarcinoma or squamous carcinoma and were aged 60 to 69. Some patients had received nivolumab or pembrolizumab before giving blood. Some responses in blood might come from in vitro naive priming, not memory.

The TCR was taken from a human donor with non-small cell lung cancer. J is TRBJ1-5 and V is TRBV15; D not certain. Sequenced material: non-adjacent lung tissue. Written as DNA, the CDR3 is TGTGCCACCAGCAGAGATTCCCTGCCCTATCAGCCCCAGCATTTT. Amino acids: CATSRDSLPYQPQHF.